This T cell receptor beta chain emerged from a study of control samples from healthy donors and cancer patients. Profiled with immunoSEQ multiplex PCR; TCRdb holds only in-frame clones, not every one. The data contain around 140,000 clones, roughly 93% of them seen just once; the ten biggest clones take up under 7%. This clone was seen a few times. Sequencing used blood. The TCR was taken from a man aged 18 to 29 in good health.

The CDR3 DNA sequence: TGTGCCAGCAGCCAGGGGCAGGCCCTTAACACTGAAGCTTTCTTT. Protein product: CASSQGQALNTEAFF. The chain couples TRBV14 to TRBJ1-1; D perhaps matches TRBD1 (5 bases). The CDR3 extends over 15 amino acids. Trimming shortened V by 3 bases and J by 2 bases, and 13 bases separated the two germline ends. In germline, CDR1 is SGHDN, CDR2 FVKESK.